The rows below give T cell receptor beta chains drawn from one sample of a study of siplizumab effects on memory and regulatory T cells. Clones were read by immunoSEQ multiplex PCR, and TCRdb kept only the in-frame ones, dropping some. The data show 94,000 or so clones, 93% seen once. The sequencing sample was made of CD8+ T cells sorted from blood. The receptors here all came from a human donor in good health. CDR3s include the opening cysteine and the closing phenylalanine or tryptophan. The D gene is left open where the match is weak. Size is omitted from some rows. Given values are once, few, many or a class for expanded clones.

CATSRDMLIGQGSNEQYF	TGTGCCACCAGCAGAGACATGCTGATCGGACAGGGATCGAACGAGCAGTACTTC	.	TRBD1	TRBV15	TRBJ2-7
CASGWTGTPDEQFF	TGTGCCAGCGGTTGGACAGGGACCCCCGATGAGCAGTTCTTC	once	TRBD1	TRBV27	TRBJ2-1
CASSPPMESLGTEAFF	TGTGCCAGCTCACCACCGATGGAAAGTTTGGGCACTGAAGCTTTCTTT	.	.	TRBV18	TRBJ1-1
CAILANTGELFF	TGTGCCATCCTGGCGAACACCGGGGAGCTGTTTTTT	once	.	TRBV10-3	TRBJ2-2
CASSLGDSARNNEQFF	TGTGCCAGCAGCTTAGGGGACAGTGCGAGAAACAATGAGCAGTTCTTC	.	TRBD1	TRBV7-9	TRBJ2-1
CASSLGVRSSYEQYF	TGTGCCAGCAGCTTAGGGGTCAGGAGCTCCTACGAGCAGTACTTC	.	.	TRBV7-8	TRBJ2-7
CATSKPTGGGGYTF	TGTGCCACCAGCAAACCAACAGGGGGCGGTGGCTACACCTTC	.	TRBD1	TRBV15	TRBJ1-2
CASNTGTSGRETQYF	TGTGCCAGTAACACCGGGACTAGCGGGAGAGAGACCCAGTACTTC	.	TRBD2	TRBV19	TRBJ2-5
CASSEGANTEAFF	TGTGCCAGCAGTGAGGGGGCGAACACTGAAGCTTTCTTT	few	.	TRBV6-4	TRBJ1-1
CASSVIVGETQYF	TGTGCCAGCAGCGTGATAGTAGGAGAGACCCAGTACTTC	.	.	TRBV9	TRBJ2-5
CASSTPTGSNEQFF	TGTGCCAGTAGTACCCCGACAGGGTCCAATGAGCAGTTCTTC	.	TRBD1	TRBV19	TRBJ2-1
CASSLAQGGGSEQYF	TGTGCCAGCAGCTTAGCACAGGGCGGGGGCTCCGAGCAGTACTTC	.	.	TRBV7-9	TRBJ2-7
CASSLGSFPQHF	TGTGCCAGCAGCTTAGGATCTTTTCCCCAGCATTTT	.	.	TRBV7-7	TRBJ1-5
CASSRRDITTDTQYF	TGTGCCAGCAGCCGCCGGGACATAACCACAGATACGCAGTATTTT	.	.	TRBV11-1	TRBJ2-3
CASIGASASDHYEQYF	TGTGCCAGCATTGGGGCTAGCGCTTCAGACCACTACGAGCAGTACTTC	.	.	TRBV2	TRBJ2-7
CSVEDGRGSYEQYF	TGCAGCGTTGAAGATGGAAGGGGCTCCTACGAGCAGTACTTC	.	.	TRBV29-1	TRBJ2-7
CASGLVTTGGVGELFF	TGTGCTAGTGGTTTGGTCACTACAGGGGGGGTCGGGGAGCTGTTTTTT	once	.	TRBV12-5	TRBJ2-2
CASSLQLEGNVYEQYF	TGTGCCAGCAGCTTACAGTTGGAGGGGAATGTCTACGAGCAGTACTTC	.	.	TRBV7-6	TRBJ2-7
CASSHRDSAADTQYF	TGCGCCAGCAGCCACAGGGACAGCGCCGCAGATACGCAGTATTTT	.	TRBD1	TRBV4-1	TRBJ2-3
CASSLGASTDTQYF	TGTGCCAGCAGCTTGGGGGCAAGCACAGATACGCAGTATTTT	.	.	TRBV5-6	TRBJ2-3
CASSAGGTEAFF	TGTGCCAGTAGCGCAGGGGGCACTGAAGCTTTCTTT	.	TRBD1	TRBV19	TRBJ1-1
CASSPPDRAHYTQYF	TGTGCCAGCAGCCCACCGGACAGGGCACACTATACGCAGTATTTT	.	TRBD1	TRBV7-9	TRBJ2-3
CASSTSSNQPQHF	TGTGCCAGCAGTACTTCTAGCAATCAGCCCCAGCATTTT	.	.	TRBV27	TRBJ1-5
CASSEGSNQPQHF	TGTGCCAGCAGTGAGGGGAGCAATCAGCCCCAGCATTTT	.	.	TRBV6-4	TRBJ1-5
CASSYLSRGGDGYTF	TGTGCCAGCAGTTACTTATCTAGGGGAGGGGACGGCTACACCTTC	.	.	TRBV6-6	TRBJ1-2
CASSLGQNSNQPQHF	TGTGCCAGCAGCTTAGGGCAAAATAGCAATCAGCCCCAGCATTTT	.	.	TRBV11-2	TRBJ1-5
CAWSVPLAGGDEQFF	TGTGCCTGGAGTGTACCACTAGCGGGAGGAGATGAGCAGTTCTTC	.	TRBD2	TRBV30	TRBJ2-1
CASSQWSGTRRYEQYF	TGTGCCAGCAGCCAATGGTCAGGTACTCGGCGTTACGAGCAGTACTTC	.	.	TRBV14	TRBJ2-7
CASSPPDPGAKNIQYF	TGTGCCAGCAGCCCCCCGGACCCTGGGGCCAAAAACATTCAGTACTTC	.	.	TRBV7-9	TRBJ2-4
CASSSVTGSNEQFF	TGTGCTAGCAGCTCAGTGACAGGGTCCAATGAGCAGTTCTTC	.	TRBD1	TRBV7-7	TRBJ2-1
CASRLRDTSNYGYTF	TGCGCCAGCAGGCTTCGGGACACCTCTAACTATGGCTACACCTTC	.	.	TRBV4-1	TRBJ1-2
CATSGTSVYEQYF	TGTGCCACTTCCGGGACTAGCGTCTACGAGCAGTACTTC	.	TRBD2	TRBV2	TRBJ2-7
CASSRDFRENTEAFF	TGTGCCAGCAGCCGGGACTTCAGGGAGAACACTGAAGCTTTCTTT	few	.	TRBV4-2	TRBJ1-1
CASSYSTYYNEQFF	TGTGCCAGCAGTTACTCAACATACTACAATGAGCAGTTCTTC	.	.	TRBV6-5	TRBJ2-1
CSDVGGNYGYTF	TGCAGCGACGTGGGGGGAAACTATGGCTACACCTTC	once	.	TRBV29-1	TRBJ1-2
CASSTALNTEAFF	TGTGCCAGTAGTACAGCCTTGAACACTGAAGCTTTCTTT	.	.	TRBV19	TRBJ1-1